The entry below gives a single TCR beta chain sequence along with its context. This sample was included in a study of blood T cell repertoires in COVID-19. The overall study: Italy, Spain and the United States were the sources of the convalescent and acute COVID-19 samples. T cells, B-cell-depleted T cells, or PBMCs provided the cDNA or gDNA that served as material.

In the study's own analysis: Amplifying reference gene primers gave estimates of nucleated cell counts. Some clones are missing from TCRdb's copy, which holds only in-frame ones; the method was immunoSEQ multiplex PCR. The V and J calls and clone size are taken from that table; D and trimming were inferred from the DNA. The data contain about 120,000 clones, over 65% of them singletons. This CDR3 contains 16 residues. Trimming at V came to 4 bases and at J to 6 bases, leaving 11 bases not matched to a gene. Looked up from germline, CDR1 is ENHRY and CDR2 is SYGVKD. This sequence originates from a woman aged 70-85 years with acute or convalescent COVID-19. The specimen sequenced was peripheral blood. J is TRBJ1-1 and V is TRBV10-3; 10 nucleotides agree with TRBD1. CDR3 sequence (DNA): TGTGCCATCAGTGTATCTGGGGGACAGGGGAAGGCTGAAGCTTTCTTT. It encodes CAISVSGGQGKAEAFF.